The 12 T cell receptor beta chains reported below all come from one sample, sequenced in a study of blood T cell repertoires in COVID-19. Produced via immunoSEQ multiplex PCR; TCRdb's table is partial and in-frame only. Among just under 350,000 clones listed, about nine tenths were seen once. Sequenced material: peripheral blood. The receptors come from a woman in her 50s with COVID-19, enrolled during active disease.

DNA of the CDR3: TGCGCCAGCAGCCCTGAACGACAGGGGGGTTTAGGCTACACCTTC. Its protein product is CASSPERQGGLGYTF. The rearrangement uses TRBV5-1 and TRBJ1-2; 9 bases align to TRBD1. The V gene end was trimmed by 4 bases and the J gene end by 8 bases; junction bases not matched to a gene: 12. CDR1 is SGHRS, CDR2 YFSETQ, per germline. The CDR3 covers 15 residues. The full variable domain, completed using reference TRBV5-1 and TRBJ1-2, is KAGVTQTPRYLIKTRGQQVTLSCSPISGHRSVSWYQQTPGQGLQFLFEYFSETQRNKGNFPGRFSGRQFSNSRSEMNVSTLELGDSALYLCASSPERQGGLGYTFGSGTRLTVV.

The chain links TRBV7-2 to TRBJ1-5; 7 nucleotides agree with TRBD1. The V and J ends lost 6 bases and 6 bases, in that order; junction bases with no gene match: 11. The CDR3 covers 15 residues. The germline CDR1 and CDR2 sequences are SGHTA and FQGNSA. The DNA for the CDR3 is TGTGCCAGCAGTCCATACTACAGGGGCGGTCAGCCCCAGCATTTT. It yields the protein CASSPYYRGGQPQHF.

The V call is TRBV5-6, the J call TRBJ1-2; a possible D gene is TRBD1 (6 bases). The germline gives CDR1 SGHDT, CDR2 YYEEEE. This CDR3 comprises 16 residues. V shed 6 bases and J shed 6 bases, with 24 bases lying between them. The CDR3 DNA reads TGTGCCAGCACCAAAAAGTTTTACAGGGAGATGGATGGCTACACCTTC. Encoded protein: CASTKKFYREMDGYTF.

The CDR3 DNA reads TGTGCCAGCAGCAATCAGGGGGCGGAGGATGAGCAGTTCTTC. Translation gives CASSNQGAEDEQFF. V and J are TRBV6-5 and TRBJ2-1, with 8 positions matching TRBD1. This CDR3 is 14 amino acids long. Germline V gene lookup returns CDR1 MNHEY and CDR2 SVGAGI. The V segment lost 6 bases and the J segment 8 bases; nucleotides outside the gene matches: 9.

This clone was picked up a small number of times. An end of the junction does not agree with germline; a read error may underlie this. The genes are TRBV19 and TRBJ2-1, with 7 bases matching TRBD1. The CDR3 has 14 amino acids. In germline, CDR1 is LNHDA, CDR2 SQIVND (reference sequence). The CDR3 here is CASSKGQSYNEQFF. The DNA of the CDR3 is TGTGCCAGCAGTAAGGGACAGTCGTACAATGAGCAGTTCTTC.

The rearrangement links TRBV2 to TRBJ1-1; no definite D call. V gave up 7 bases and J gave up 4 bases, with 16 bases separating them. CDR3 length: 14 residues. Germline-derived CDR1 and CDR2 are SNHLY and FYNNEI. This chain's CDR3 is CASKPALTGTEAFF. In DNA, the CDR3 is TGTGCCAGCAAACCCGCTTTGACTGGCACTGAAGCTTTCTTT.

The V gene is TRBV5-1, the J gene TRBJ1-2; 7 nucleotides align to TRBD1. V lost 0 bases and J lost 7; bases outside the gene matches: 9. There are 15 residues in the CDR3. Germline CDR1 reads SGHRS; CDR2 reads YFSETQ. CDR3 region: CASSLEGGQRTGYTF. The DNA of the CDR3 is TGCGCCAGCAGCTTGGAGGGGGGACAGAGGACTGGCTACACCTTC.

The chain is built from TRBV11-3 and TRBJ2-2; D might be TRBD1 (6 bases). Germline-derived CDR1 and CDR2 are SGHNT and YENEEA. V was trimmed by 5 bases and J by 0 bases, leaving 10 bases between them. The CDR3 contains 15 residues. The CDR3 coding sequence is TGTGCCAGCAGCAAACGACAGGCGAACACCGGGGAGCTGTTTTTT. As protein: CASSKRQANTGELFF. Full variable domain (outside the CDR3, taken from reference TRBV11-3 and TRBJ2-2): EAGVVQSPRYKIIEKKQPVAFWCNPISGHNTLYWYLQNLGQGPELLIRYENEEAVDDSQLPKDRFSAERLKGVDSTLKIQPAELGDSAVYLCASSKRQANTGELFFGEGSRLTVL.

This clone was counted a few times. The CDR3 protein is CAWNGGMAGNTIYF. The DNA of the CDR3 is TGTGCCTGGAATGGGGGCATGGCTGGAAACACCATATATTTT. V and J are TRBV30 and TRBJ1-3, with D possibly TRBD1 on 6 matching bases. The CDR3 has 14 residues. The germline V gene encodes CDR1 GTSNPN and CDR2 SVGIG (reference sequence). The V gene lost 4 bases and the J gene lost 2 bases, with 12 bases spanning the gap.

The chain combines TRBV7-9 with TRBJ2-1; D might be TRBD1 (5 bases). The CDR3 has 13 amino acids. V lost 5 bases, J lost 4 bases, and 9 bases lay in between. The V gene's germline CDR1 is SEHNR and CDR2 FQNEAQ (reference sequence). CDR3 coding DNA: TGTGCCAGCAGCGTGGACATGTACAATGAGCAGTTCTTC. Its protein is CASSVDMYNEQFF.

The chain couples TRBV7-6 to TRBJ1-4; no clear D gene. CDR3 length: 13 amino acids. Germline CDR1 SGHVS, CDR2 FNYEAQ. Trimming shortened V by 1 base and J by 11 bases, and 11 bases separated the two germline ends. CDR3 sequence (DNA): TGTGCCAGCAGCTTAGGGGGTACGGGGAAACTGTTTTTT. It codes for CASSLGGTGKLFF.

The J gene is TRBJ2-7, the V gene TRBV5-1, with D tentatively TRBD1 (5 bases). CDR3 length: 15 residues. In germline, CDR1 is SGHRS, CDR2 YFSETQ. Deletions cut 0 bases from V and 2 bases from J, with 12 bases between. The CDR3 DNA reads as TGCGCCAGCAGCTTGGTATCCAGGGTAGCCTACGAGCAGTACTTC. This codes for CASSLVSRVAYEQYF. The full variable domain, rest sourced from reference TRBV5-1 and TRBJ2-7, is KAGVTQTPRYLIKTRGQQVTLSCSPISGHRSVSWYQQTPGQGLQFLFEYFSETQRNKGNFPGRFSGRQFSNSRSEMNVSTLELGDSALYLCASSLVSRVAYEQYFGPGTRLTVT.